This entry lists 32 T cell receptor beta chains sequenced from one sample in a study of blood T cell repertoires in COVID-19. TCRdb's copy holds only in-frame clones and misses some; the assay was immunoSEQ multiplex PCR. The data contain 300,000 or so clones, approximately 89% of them singletons. Sequenced material: PBMCs or T cells enriched from blood (not recorded which). These receptors originate from a woman aged 50 to 60 who had been exposed to COVID-19.

This rearrangement joins TRBV30 to TRBJ2-7; D is unresolved. Trimming cost V 2 bases and J 0 bases, with 8 bases left between them. This CDR3 is 13 amino acids long. Germline V gives CDR1 GTSNPN, CDR2 SVGIG (reference sequence). The CDR3 DNA is TGTGCCTGGAGTACCGGTAGCTCCTACGAGCAGTACTTC. This translates into CAWSTGSSYEQYF.

The chain combines TRBV21-1 with TRBJ2-7; TRBD1 is taken as the D call from the table, unchecked against the DNA. TRBV21-1 is a documented pseudogene. The CDR3 is 15 amino acids. This CDR3 is CASRNLTGTTYEQYF. CDR3 coding DNA: TGTGCCAGCCGCAACTTGACAGGTACTACCTACGAGCAGTACTTC.

The V gene is TRBV7-2, the J gene TRBJ1-2, with 8 bases identical to TRBD1. Losses at the gene ends were 5 bases for V and 6 bases for J; bases not matched to a gene: 11. The CDR3 has 15 residues. CDR1 and CDR2 (germline): SGHTA, FQGNSA. The CDR3 DNA reads TGTGCCAGCAGCCTAGGGGTGGACAGGGCCGATGGCTACACCTTC. Residues: CASSLGVDRADGYTF. Drawing the rest from reference TRBV7-2 and TRBJ1-2, the complete variable domain is GAGVSQSPSNKVTEKGKDVELRCDPISGHTALYWYRQSLGQGLEFLIYFQGNSAPDKSGLPSDRFSAERTGGSVSTLTIQRTQQEDSAVYLCASSLGVDRADGYTFGSGTRLTVV.

The chain couples TRBV5-1 to TRBJ2-5; a weak D match, TRBD2 (5 bases). The CDR3 totals 14 residues. V lost 4 bases and J lost 4, with 14 bases in between. Germline values: CDR1 SGHRS, CDR2 YFSETQ. DNA for the CDR3: TGCGCCAGCAGCGTCTGGGAGCCCCGAGAGACCCAGTACTTC. The encoded protein is CASSVWEPRETQYF.

The chain recombines TRBV6-5 with TRBJ2-5; 10 nucleotides match TRBD2. The CDR3 loop spans 15 amino acids. Germline V CDR1 and CDR2: MNHEY, SVGAGI. V shed 6 bases and J 4 bases; nucleotides not matched to a gene: 8. CDR3 amino acids: CASRLAGPARETQYF. In DNA form, the CDR3 reads TGTGCCAGCAGACTAGCGGGGCCGGCGAGAGAGACCCAGTACTTC.

The J gene is TRBJ1-2, the V gene TRBV28; TRBD1 might be the D (6 bases). Germline V CDR1 and CDR2: MDHEN, SYDVKM. The CDR3 sequence is 16 residues long. Deletions cut 6 bases from V and 4 bases from J, with 21 bases between. CDR3 bases: TGTGCCAGCAGCGTTCGCGGGGAGGGGGTCGGCTATGGCTACACCTTC. Amino acids: CASSVRGEGVGYGYTF.

The CDR3: CASNSYASNQPQHF. Written as DNA, the CDR3 is TGTGCCAGCAACAGCTACGCTAGCAATCAGCCCCAGCATTTT. The chain employs TRBV27 and TRBJ1-5; no clear D gene. Between the trimmed V and J ends, which lost 7 bases and 0 bases, there was a span of 10 bases. The CDR3 consists of 14 residues. Per the germline V gene, CDR1 is MNHEY and CDR2 is SMNVEV (reference sequence).

The chain employs TRBV3-1 (or the pseudogene TRBV3-2) and TRBJ1-4; no reliable D call. Germline CDR1 LGHDT, CDR2 YNNKEL (reference sequence). Trimming took off 1 base at V and 0 bases at J, with 9 bases between the two ends. The CDR3 runs to 16 residues. The DNA of the CDR3 is TGTGCCAGCAGCCAAGTACTGAGTGCAACTAATGAAAAACTGTTTTTT. It codes for CASSQVLSATNEKLFF.

This chain uses TRBV5-1 with TRBJ2-7; 9 bases fit TRBD1. Germline CDR1 is SGHRS and CDR2 is YFSETQ. The J segment lost 5 bases and the V segment lost 6 bases, leaving 12 bases of the junction unmatched. The CDR3 is made up of 15 amino acids. In DNA form, the CDR3 reads TGCGCCAGCACGCCAAACCGGGACAGGGTGAACGAGCAGTACTTC. Its translation: CASTPNRDRVNEQYF.

The chain carries TRBV15 and TRBJ2-7; D gene unclear. V dropped 0 bases and J dropped 4 bases, with 13 bases sitting between them. CDR3 length: 15 residues. The germline gives CDR1 LNHNV, CDR2 YYDKDF (reference sequence). CDR3 region: CATSREASAAYEQYF. CDR3 DNA: TGTGCCACCAGCAGAGAAGCTTCGGCAGCGTACGAGCAGTACTTC. Combining the CDR3 with reference TRBV15 and TRBJ2-7 gives the whole variable domain DAMVIQNPRYQVTQFGKPVTLSCSQTLNHNVMYWYQQKSSQAPKLLFHYYDKDFNNEADTPDNFQSRRPNTSFCFLDIRSPGLGDTAMYLCATSREASAAYEQYFGPGTRLTVT.

The genes are TRBV27 and TRBJ2-7; a weak D match, TRBD2 (5 bases). V was cut by 3 bases and J by 7 bases, with 13 bases left in between. The CDR3 covers 13 residues. Germline CDR1 reads MNHEY; CDR2 reads SMNVEV (reference sequence). CDR3 loop: CASSFVVGEEQYF. The CDR3 coding sequence is TGTGCCAGCAGTTTCGTCGTCGGGGAAGAGCAGTACTTC.

This chain's CDR3 is CASSLVLGQGGSPLHF. In nucleotides, the CDR3 is TGTGCCAGCAGCTTAGTCCTGGGACAGGGTGGTTCACCCCTCCACTTT. The J gene is TRBJ1-6, the V gene TRBV7-2, with TRBD1 matching over 9 bases. Germline V lookup: CDR1 SGHTA, CDR2 FQGNSA. V gave up 1 base and J gave up 9 bases; unmatched junction bases: 7. This CDR3 has 16 residues. Full variable domain (missing parts from reference TRBV7-2 and TRBJ1-6): GAGVSQSPSNKVTEKGKDVELRCDPISGHTALYWYRQSLGQGLEFLIYFQGNSAPDKSGLPSDRFSAERTGGSVSTLTIQRTQQEDSAVYLCASSLVLGQGGSPLHFGNGTRLTVT.

This rearrangement joins TRBV28 to TRBJ1-5; D gene ambiguous. Germline lookup yields CDR1 MDHEN and CDR2 SYDVKM. This CDR3 is built from 13 residues. Trimming took off 2 bases at V and 9 bases at J, with 11 bases between the two ends. The CDR3 DNA reads as TGTGCCAGCAGTTTACCCCGAGAGTGGCCCCAGCATTTT. Its protein is CASSLPREWPQHF.

The V and J genes are TRBV30 and TRBJ1-4; D ambiguous. The CDR3 sequence is 14 residues long. With 1 base removed from V and 7 bases from J, the gap between germline ends came to 13 bases. CDR1 GTSNPN and CDR2 SVGIG come from the germline V gene (reference sequence). For the CDR3, the DNA is TGTGCCTGGAGTGGAGGACTGCCGGGTGAAAAACTGTTTTTT. It codes for CAWSGGLPGEKLFF.

The chain combines TRBV3-1 (or the pseudogene TRBV3-2) with TRBJ1-4; the D is unclear. CDR3 length: 16 amino acids. Trimming left V 0 bases short and J 7 bases short, with 15 bases between. From germline, CDR1 is LGHDT and CDR2 YNNKEL (reference sequence). The CDR3 DNA reads TGTGCCAGCAGCCAAGATCTTGTTATCGGCGGTGAAAAACTGTTTTTT. This codes for CASSQDLVIGGEKLFF.

V and J are TRBV6-1 and TRBJ2-1, with D possibly being TRBD2 (6 bases). The CDR3 spans 17 residues. The ends were cut back, 3 bases at V and 4 bases at J, with 19 bases in the middle. CDR1 and CDR2 (germline): MNHNS, SASEGT. CDR3 amino acids: CASSESYGGAAYNEQFF. Here the CDR3 DNA reads TGTGCCAGCAGTGAGTCTTACGGAGGGGCGGCATACAATGAGCAGTTCTTC.

This chain joins TRBV5-4 and TRBJ1-2, with TRBD1 as a possible D gene (5 bases). The CDR3 has 13 residues. The V end lost 6 bases, the J end lost 5 bases, and 14 bases lay between the germline ends. CDR1 SGHNT and CDR2 YYREEE come from the germline V gene (reference sequence). This CDR3 reads CASNRAGLYGYTF. The CDR3 region has the DNA TGTGCCAGCAACCGGGCAGGGCTTTATGGCTACACCTTC.

The chain carries TRBV9 and TRBJ2-5, with 7 bases lining up with TRBD1. The CDR3 consists of 16 residues. The junction had 12 bases not matched to a gene; V was cut back by 3 bases and J by 4 bases. Per germline, CDR1 SGDLS and CDR2 YYNGEE. CDR3 loop: CASSAPRARDRETQYF. For the CDR3, the DNA is TGTGCCAGCAGCGCCCCCCGGGCCCGGGACAGAGAGACCCAGTACTTC. The full variable domain, completed using reference TRBV9 and TRBJ2-5, is DSGVTQTPKHLITATGQRVTLRCSPRSGDLSVYWYQQSLDQGLQFLIQYYNGEERAKGNILERFSAQQFPDLHSELNLSSLELGDSALYFCASSAPRARDRETQYFGPGTRLLVL.

The chain is built from TRBV11-2 and TRBJ1-2; 7 bases line up with TRBD1. This CDR3 is 14 amino acids long. V gave up 3 bases and J gave up 4 bases; unmatched junction bases: 5. From germline, CDR1 is SGHAT and CDR2 FQNNGV. CDR3 nucleotide sequence: TGTGCCAGCAGCTTTAGGGGGCCTGGCTATGGCTACACCTTC. Its translation is CASSFRGPGYGYTF. Supplemented by reference TRBV11-2 and TRBJ1-2, the full variable domain reads EAGVAQSPRYKIIEKRQSVAFWCNPISGHATLYWYQQILGQGPKLLIQFQNNGVVDDSQLPKDRFSAERLKGVDSTLKIQPAKLEDSAVYLCASSFRGPGYGYTFGSGTRLTVV.

This clone was seen only a few times. The chain links TRBV3-1 (or the pseudogene TRBV3-2) to TRBJ1-6, with TRBD1 matching over 7 bases. CDR1 and CDR2 from the germline V gene are LGHDT and YNNKEL (reference sequence). V lost 0 bases, J lost 10 bases, and 9 bases stayed unmatched. CDR3 length: 16 amino acids. Here the CDR3 reads CASSQDGAGGRSPLHF. The CDR3 bases are TGTGCCAGCAGCCAAGATGGGGCAGGGGGAAGATCACCCCTCCACTTT.

This clone was observed once. V gene TRBV18 combines with J gene TRBJ2-1, with 10 bases aligning to TRBD2. The germline V gene has CDR1 KGHSH and CDR2 LQKENI. The CDR3 sequence is 15 residues long. Trimming removed 5 bases from V and 2 bases from J; junction bases left unmatched: 3. The CDR3 DNA reads as TGTGCCAGCTCAAATAGCGGGGGGACCTACAATGAGCAGTTCTTC. This codes for CASSNSGGTYNEQFF.

The chain uses TRBV4-2 and TRBJ1-6, with no clear D. The V gene's germline CDR1 is LGHNA and CDR2 YNFKEQ. Trimming pared 0 bases from V and 10 bases from J, leaving 13 bases between. CDR3 size: 15 residues. Here the CDR3 DNA reads TGTGCCAGCAGCCAAGATTACATTGATCAGTCACCCCTCCACTTT. This gives the protein CASSQDYIDQSPLHF.

This rearrangement joins TRBV28 to TRBJ2-2; possibly TRBD1 for D (7 bases). Germline CDR1 reads MDHEN; CDR2 reads SYDVKM. Trimming stripped 3 bases from V and 3 bases from J, with 11 bases between. The CDR3 is 15 residues long. The CDR3 loop is CASSLRGQHTGELFF. In DNA form, the CDR3 reads TGTGCCAGCAGTTTGCGGGGACAGCACACCGGGGAGCTGTTTTTT.

The chain uses TRBV15 and TRBJ1-1, with a possible D match to TRBD1 (6 bases). V gave up 0 bases and J gave up 1 base, with 18 bases separating them. The CDR3 spans 18 residues. Germline-derived CDR1 and CDR2 are LNHNV and YYDKDF (reference sequence). The CDR3 loop reads CATSRDWGHLTANTEAFF. The DNA of the CDR3 is TGTGCCACCAGCAGAGATTGGGGACATCTGACTGCGAACACTGAAGCTTTCTTT.

The chain links TRBV6-5 to TRBJ1-1; D uncertain. The length of the CDR3 is 15 residues. Per germline, CDR1 MNHEY and CDR2 SVGAGI. The germline V and J ends were trimmed by 6 bases and 2 bases, with 16 bases remaining between them. In nucleotides, the CDR3 is TGTGCCAGCAGCCGAAAGGTATACAGCAACACTGAAGCTTTCTTT. Translated: CASSRKVYSNTEAFF.

The chain employs TRBV19 and TRBJ2-2; D is uncertain. The germline CDR1 and CDR2 sequences are LNHDA and SQIVND (reference sequence). The V end was cut by 5 bases, the J end by 6 bases, with 10 bases between. The CDR3 totals 13 residues. The CDR3 DNA sequence: TGTGCCAGTAGTCCCTCGGCGGCCGGGGAGCTGTTTTTT. Translated, it gives CASSPSAAGELFF.

The chain uses TRBV19 and TRBJ2-1, with unresolved D. Germline V CDR1 and CDR2: LNHDA, SQIVND (reference sequence). The length of the CDR3 is 15 residues. V lost 5 bases, J lost 4 bases, and 15 bases lay in between. CDR3 region: CASSLSEVPYNEQFF. The CDR3 DNA sequence: TGTGCCAGTAGTCTAAGCGAGGTGCCGTACAATGAGCAGTTCTTC.

V is TRBV5-1 and J is TRBJ2-1; the match to TRBD1 covers 9 bases. V was pared by 4 bases and J by 9 bases, with 17 bases of the junction left unmatched. Germline V gene data show CDR1 as SGHRS and CDR2 as YFSETQ. The CDR3 runs to 17 residues. The CDR3 loop reads CASSMWEGQGIFGEQFF. The DNA of the CDR3 is TGCGCCAGCAGCATGTGGGAGGGACAGGGTATCTTTGGTGAGCAGTTCTTC. The full variable domain, its missing parts supplied by reference TRBV5-1 and TRBJ2-1, is KAGVTQTPRYLIKTRGQQVTLSCSPISGHRSVSWYQQTPGQGLQFLFEYFSETQRNKGNFPGRFSGRQFSNSRSEMNVSTLELGDSALYLCASSMWEGQGIFGEQFFGPGTRLTVL.

The chain links TRBV4-1 to TRBJ2-7; TRBD1 agrees at 9 bases. The J segment lost 2 bases and the V segment lost 0 bases, leaving 8 bases of the junction unmatched. Germline V gene sequence: CDR1 MGHRA, CDR2 YSYEKL. The CDR3 is 17 residues long. CDR3 nucleotides: TGCGCCAGCAGCCAAGAGTACTTGGACAGGGGCGCCTACGAGCAGTACTTC. Protein: CASSQEYLDRGAYEQYF.

The CDR3 bases are TGTGCCAGCGCGGGGCGGGGAGAAAATAACTATGGCTACACCTTC. Translation gives CASAGRGENNYGYTF. The chain recombines TRBV10-3 with TRBJ1-2; tentative D call: TRBD1 (5 bases). Germline-derived CDR1 and CDR2 are ENHRY and SYGVKD. The CDR3 covers 15 residues. The V and J ends lost 10 bases and 1 base respectively, with 19 bases between them.

J is TRBJ2-5 and V is TRBV19; the D gene is possibly TRBD1 (5 bases). Deletions cut 1 base from V and 5 bases from J, with 8 bases between. The CDR3 totals 13 residues. Germline V gives CDR1 LNHDA, CDR2 SQIVND (reference sequence). The CDR3 coding sequence is TGTGCCAGTAGTATAGGGGGCGGTGAGACCCAGTACTTC. It yields the protein CASSIGGGETQYF.

This chain uses TRBV30 with TRBJ1-4; TRBD1 aligns across 8 bases. The V gene's germline CDR1 is GTSNPN and CDR2 SVGIG (reference sequence). This CDR3 region has 15 residues. Trimming cost V 4 bases and J 4 bases; bases outside gene matches: 8. In nucleotides, the CDR3 is TGTGCCTGGACCCCCCTCGGACAGGGTAATGAAAAACTGTTTTTT. It codes for CAWTPLGQGNEKLFF. Combining the CDR3 with reference TRBV30 and TRBJ1-4 gives the whole variable domain SQTIHQWPATLVQPVGSPLSLECTVEGTSNPNLYWYRQAAGRGLQLLFYSVGIGQISSEVPQNLSASRPQDRQFILSSKKLLLSDSGFYLCAWTPLGQGNEKLFFGSGTQLSVL.